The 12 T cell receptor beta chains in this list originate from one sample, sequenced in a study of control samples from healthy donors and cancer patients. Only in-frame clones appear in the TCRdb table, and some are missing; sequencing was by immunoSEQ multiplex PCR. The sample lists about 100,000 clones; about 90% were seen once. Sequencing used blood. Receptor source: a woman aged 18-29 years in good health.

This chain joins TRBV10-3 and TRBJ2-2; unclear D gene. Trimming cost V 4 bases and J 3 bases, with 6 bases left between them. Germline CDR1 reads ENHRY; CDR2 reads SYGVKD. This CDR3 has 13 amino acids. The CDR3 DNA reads TGTGCCATCAGTGGGTCCGACACCGGGGAGCTGTTTTTT. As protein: CAISGSDTGELFF.

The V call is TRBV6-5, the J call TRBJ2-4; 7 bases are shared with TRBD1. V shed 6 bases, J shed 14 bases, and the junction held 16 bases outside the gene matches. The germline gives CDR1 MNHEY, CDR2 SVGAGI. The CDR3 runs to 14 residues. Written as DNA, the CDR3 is TGTGCCAGCAGACCCCACGACAGGGCTCTTTTTGAGTACTTC. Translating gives CASRPHDRALFEYF.

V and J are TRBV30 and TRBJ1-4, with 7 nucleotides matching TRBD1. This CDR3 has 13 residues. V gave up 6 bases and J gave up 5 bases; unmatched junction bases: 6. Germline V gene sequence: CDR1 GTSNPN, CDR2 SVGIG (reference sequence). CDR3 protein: CACRQGENEKLFF. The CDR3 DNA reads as TGTGCCTGTCGACAGGGCGAAAATGAAAAACTGTTTTTT. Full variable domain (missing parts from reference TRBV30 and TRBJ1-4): SQTIHQWPATLVQPVGSPLSLECTVEGTSNPNLYWYRQAAGRGLQLLFYSVGIGQISSEVPQNLSASRPQDRQFILSSKKLLLSDSGFYLCACRQGENEKLFFGSGTQLSVL.

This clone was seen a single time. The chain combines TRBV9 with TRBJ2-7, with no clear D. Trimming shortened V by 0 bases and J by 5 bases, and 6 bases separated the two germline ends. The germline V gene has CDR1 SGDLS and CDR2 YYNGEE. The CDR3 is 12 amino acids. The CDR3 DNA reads TGTGCCAGCAGCGTAGTAGAGAACGAGCAGTACTTC. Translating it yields CASSVVENEQYF.

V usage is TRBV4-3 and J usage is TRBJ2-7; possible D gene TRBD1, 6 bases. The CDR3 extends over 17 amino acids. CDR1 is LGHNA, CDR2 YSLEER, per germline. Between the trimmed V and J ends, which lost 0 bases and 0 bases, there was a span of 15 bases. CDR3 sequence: CASSQDWAGASSYEQYF. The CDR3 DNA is TGCGCCAGCAGCCAAGATTGGGCAGGGGCGAGCTCCTACGAGCAGTACTTC.

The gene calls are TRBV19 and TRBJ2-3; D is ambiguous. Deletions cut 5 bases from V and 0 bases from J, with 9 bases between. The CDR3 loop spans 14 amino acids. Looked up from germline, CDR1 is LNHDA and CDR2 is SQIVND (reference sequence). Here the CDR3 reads CASSPLRSTDTQYF. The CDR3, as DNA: TGTGCCAGTAGTCCCCTCCGAAGCACAGATACGCAGTATTTT.

The CDR3 reads CATSRSPRQGPLETQYF. CDR3 nucleotide sequence: TGTGCCACCAGCAGAAGTCCCAGACAGGGCCCCTTAGAGACCCAGTACTTC. The J gene is TRBJ2-5, the V gene TRBV15, with 7 bases identical to TRBD1. The CDR3 length is 17 residues. Per germline, CDR1 LNHNV and CDR2 YYDKDF (reference sequence). Unmatched junction bases numbered 13, after V lost 2 bases and J lost 4 bases. Looking up the rest from reference TRBV15 and TRBJ2-5 gives the full variable domain: DAMVIQNPRYQVTQFGKPVTLSCSQTLNHNVMYWYQQKSSQAPKLLFHYYDKDFNNEADTPDNFQSRRPNTSFCFLDIRSPGLGDTAMYLCATSRSPRQGPLETQYFGPGTRLLVL.

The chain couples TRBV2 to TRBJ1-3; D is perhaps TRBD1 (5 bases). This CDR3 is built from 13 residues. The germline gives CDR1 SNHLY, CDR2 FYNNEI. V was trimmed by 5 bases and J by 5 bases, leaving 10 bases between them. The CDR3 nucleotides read TGTGCCAGCAGTATCGGGACCCGAAACACCATATATTTT. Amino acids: CASSIGTRNTIYF.

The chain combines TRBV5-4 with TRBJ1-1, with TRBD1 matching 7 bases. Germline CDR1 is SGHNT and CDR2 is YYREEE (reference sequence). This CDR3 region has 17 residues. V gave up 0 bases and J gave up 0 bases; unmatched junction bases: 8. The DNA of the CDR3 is TGTGCCAGCAGCTTGGGAGGACGGACAGGTATGAACACTGAAGCTTTCTTT. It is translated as CASSLGGRTGMNTEAFF.

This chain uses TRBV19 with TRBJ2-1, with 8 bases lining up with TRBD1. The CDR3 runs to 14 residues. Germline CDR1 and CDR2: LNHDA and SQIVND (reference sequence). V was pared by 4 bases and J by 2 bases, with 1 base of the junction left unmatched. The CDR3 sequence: CASSKQGAYNEQFF. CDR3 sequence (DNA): TGTGCCAGTAGTAAACAGGGGGCCTACAATGAGCAGTTCTTC.

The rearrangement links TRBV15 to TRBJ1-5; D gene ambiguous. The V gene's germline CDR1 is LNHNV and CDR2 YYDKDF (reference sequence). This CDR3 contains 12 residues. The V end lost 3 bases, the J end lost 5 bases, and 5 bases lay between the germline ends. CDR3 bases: TGTGCCACCAGCAGGGGGTATCAGCCCCAGCATTTT. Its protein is CATSRGYQPQHF.

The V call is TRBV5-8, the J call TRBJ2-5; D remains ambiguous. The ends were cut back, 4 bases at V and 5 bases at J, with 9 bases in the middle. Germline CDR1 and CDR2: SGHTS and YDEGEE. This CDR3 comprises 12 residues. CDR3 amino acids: CASSITSETQYF. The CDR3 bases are TGTGCCAGCAGCATAACGAGCGAGACCCAGTACTTC.